These T cell receptor beta chains were read from a single sample in a study of T-cell reconstitution after alpha-beta-depleted transplantation in children. TCRdb reanalysed the PCR reads using MiXCR and keeps one entry per CDR3 protein. The sample consists of a few hundred thousand distinct CDR3 sequences, around two fifths of them appearing once. Material: PBMCs, obtained before TCRalphabeta/CD19-depleted stem cell transplant. Receptors originate from a girl between 2 and 10 years old with aplastic anemia, due to receive a stem cell transplant. Both conserved end residues are part of each CDR3. D genes are given only for firm matches. A clone size is listed for some rows: how often the clone was seen (once, few, many), or a class if it is expanded.

>TRBD2|NA|TRBV6-2/TRBV6-3|TRBJ2-3
TGTGCCAGCAGCTTCTCGACTAGCGGCGCTCGGGCGACAGATACGCAGTATTTT
CASSFSTSGARATDTQYF
>NA|NA|TRBV3-1|TRBJ2-1
TGTGCCAGCAGCCAGCCTCCCTACAATGAGCAGTTCTTC
CASSQPPYNEQFF
>NA|NA|TRBV15|TRBJ2-3
TGTGCCACCAGCGGGGGAAGAAGAACGCAGTATTTT
CATSGGRRTQYF
>TRBD1|NA|TRBV10-2|TRBJ2-5
TGCGCCAGCAGCGGACAGGGGGCGATTGTTGACCAGTACTTC
CASSGQGAIVDQYF
>NA|NA|TRBV7-9|TRBJ2-3
TGTGCCAGCAGCTTAGACAGGGACCACCGTACGCAGTATTTT
CASSLDRDHRTQYF
>TRBD1|NA|TRBV11-3|TRBJ2-1
TGTGCCAGCAGCTTCGACAGGGCCCATGAGCAGTTCTTC
CASSFDRAHEQFF
>NA|NA|TRBV12-3/TRBV12-4|TRBJ2-1
TGTGCCAGCAGTTTAAAGGGTAGTAGCAATGAGCAGTTCTTC
CASSLKGSSNEQFF
>TRBD2|few|TRBV6-5|TRBJ2-1
TGTGCCAGCAGTTATAAGGAGGGAGGGTACAATGAGCAGTTCTTC
CASSYKEGGYNEQFF
>NA|NA|TRBV24-1|TRBJ2-3
TGTGCCACCAGCCGGGGGTTTAGAACAGATACGCAGTATTTT
CATSRGFRTDTQYF
>NA|many|TRBV7-3|TRBJ2-1
TGTGCCAGCAGCTTTGCCGCGTTCGGCGGGAACCCTAACAATGAGCAGTTCTTC
CASSFAAFGGNPNNEQFF
>TRBD1|NA|TRBV7-6|TRBJ2-3
TGTGCCAGCAGCCAGATACAGGGGGTTATTAGCACAGATACGCAGTATTTT
CASSQIQGVISTDTQYF
>TRBD2|many|TRBV10-3|TRBJ2-1
TGTGCCATCAGTGAGTCGGGGCTAGCGGGGACTTTC
CAISESGLAGTF
>NA|NA|TRBV7-3|TRBJ2-2
TGTGCCAGCAGCTTAACAGGGGGGATCGGGGAGCTGTTTTTT
CASSLTGGIGELFF
>NA|many|TRBV7-2|TRBJ2-1
TGTGCCAGCAGCTTAGGGGGATTCTCCTACAATGAGCAGTTCTTC
CASSLGGFSYNEQFF
>NA|NA|TRBV10-2|TRBJ2-1
TGCGCCAGCAGTGAGACTAGGGGTGCCGATGAGCAGTTCTTC
CASSETRGADEQFF
>NA|NA|TRBV20-1|TRBJ1-5
TGCAGTGCCTCAGTAGGGGGAAGCAATCAGCCCCAGCATTTT
CSASVGGSNQPQHF
>NA|NA|TRBV11-2|TRBJ2-1
TGTGCCAGTCGGGGGACAGCATCGTACAATGAGCAGTTCTTC
CASRGTASYNEQFF
>TRBD2|NA|TRBV20-1|TRBJ2-2
TGCAGATCGCCCGGGACTAGCGGGACGAACATCGGGGAGCTGTTTTTT
CRSPGTSGTNIGELFF
>NA|few|TRBV20-1|TRBJ2-3
TGCAGTGCTAGAGCTACAGATACGCAGTATTTT
CSARATDTQYF
>NA|NA|TRBV12-3/TRBV12-4|TRBJ2-3
TGTGCCAGCCTAGGGGCGATGGGGGTAGATACGCAGTATTTT
CASLGAMGVDTQYF
>NA|many|TRBV5-1|TRBJ2-5
TGCGCCAGCAGCTTGAATAACCCCCAAGAGACCCAGTACTTC
CASSLNNPQETQYF
>NA|few|TRBV5-4|TRBJ1-6
TGTGCCAGCAGCTTAAAGGGGACCATCCATTCACCCCTCCACTTT
CASSLKGTIHSPLHF
>NA|NA|TRBV20-1|TRBJ2-7
TGCAGTGCTAGGCAGATGAGGGACTCCTACGAGCAGTACTTC
CSARQMRDSYEQYF
>TRBD1|many|TRBV2|TRBJ1-1
TGTGCCAGCAGTGTTCAGGGGGGAACTGAAGCTTTCTTT
CASSVQGGTEAFF
>NA|few|TRBV7-2|TRBJ1-1
TGTGCCAGCAGCCGGGCCTGGAGGAACACTGAAGCTTTCTTT
CASSRAWRNTEAFF
>TRBD1|many|TRBV20-1|TRBJ1-1
TGCAGTGCTAGCGGGACAGGGGGATACACTGAAGCTTTCTTT
CSASGTGGYTEAFF
>TRBD1|NA|TRBV29-1|TRBJ2-5
TGCAGCGCGGGGGACAGGTCGGAGACCCAGTACTTC
CSAGDRSETQYF
>NA|few|TRBV7-3|TRBJ2-2
TGTGCCAGCAGCTTAGGACGCCCAGGGGCCGGGGAGCTGTTTTTT
CASSLGRPGAGELFF
>NA|NA|TRBV28|TRBJ2-3
TGTGCCAGCAGTTTGCGGGGTAAATACGGGGATAGCACAGATACGCAGTATTTT
CASSLRGKYGDSTDTQYF
>NA|few|TRBV5-1|TRBJ2-5
TGCGCCAGCAGCTTGGTTTTGGGGACGGTTCGAGAGACCCAGTACTTC
CASSLVLGTVRETQYF
>NA|NA|TRBV20-1|TRBJ2-1
TGCAGTGCTGGGGGAATAGCGGAGTACAATGAGCAGTTCTTC
CSAGGIAEYNEQFF
>TRBD2|few|TRBV7-7|TRBJ2-1
TGTGCCAGCAGCTTAGCCGCTAGCGGGAGCAGTAATGAGCAGTTCTTC
CASSLAASGSSNEQFF
>TRBD2|NA|TRBV20-1|TRBJ2-5
TGCAGTGCTAGAGATCTAACTAGCGGGAGGGAAGAGACCCAGTACTTC
CSARDLTSGREETQYF
>NA|NA|TRBV29-1|TRBJ1-1
TGCAGCGTTGAAGTGGCAGGGACGGCCACTGAAGCTTTCTTT
CSVEVAGTATEAFF
>NA|many|TRBV10-3|TRBJ2-5
TGTGCCATCAGTGAGTTCGACGAGAGGGAGACCCAGTACTTC
CAISEFDERETQYF
>NA|NA|TRBV20-1|TRBJ2-7
TGCAGTGCCAATCCGTTAGGACCGAACTACGAGCAGTACTTC
CSANPLGPNYEQYF
>TRBD1|NA|TRBV7-6|TRBJ2-1
TGTGCCAGCAGCCACGATGGACAGGGCTCCTACAATGAGCAGTTCTTC
CASSHDGQGSYNEQFF
>NA|NA|TRBV6-1|TRBJ2-3
TGTGCCAGCAGCAAGACTCCACGTCTTTCAGATACGCAGTATTTT
CASSKTPRLSDTQYF
>TRBD2|many|TRBV5-4|TRBJ2-6
TGTGCCAGCAGCTTGGCTGGAGCACCTGGGACTAGCGGGTTCCGCTCTGGGGCCAACGTCCTGACTTTC
CASSLAGAPGTSGFRSGANVLTF
>NA|NA|TRBV6-1|TRBJ2-4
TGTGCCAGCGGGCCCCAGGGGGGCGAAAACATTCAGTACTTC
CASGPQGGENIQYF
>TRBD1|NA|TRBV29-1|TRBJ1-4
TGCAGCGGAACAGGGGCCGATGAAAAACTGTTTTTT
CSGTGADEKLFF
>NA|NA|TRBV28|TRBJ1-5
TGTGCCAGCAGTTTAGCGGGGGCGCACAATCAGCCCCAGCATTTT
CASSLAGAHNQPQHF
>NA|NA|TRBV15|TRBJ2-3
TGTGCCACCAGCAGAGATAAAACGAGCACAGATACGCAGTATTTT
CATSRDKTSTDTQYF
>TRBD1|NA|TRBV24-1|TRBJ2-3
TGTGCCACCAGTGATTTGAGGAGCAGGGGGACAGATACGCAGTATTTT
CATSDLRSRGTDTQYF
>NA|NA|TRBV20-1|TRBJ2-3
TGCAGTGCTAGAGCCAGATCTTGGGTGGTAGATACGCAGTATTTT
CSARARSWVVDTQYF
>TRBD2|NA|TRBV5-6|TRBJ2-4
TGTGCCAGCAGCTTGGGGATCCTAGCGGGGGGGTCAACCAAAAACATTCAGTACTTC
CASSLGILAGGSTKNIQYF
>NA|few|TRBV5-1|TRBJ2-7
TGCGCCAGCAGCCCCAGGGGGGCCAGCTACGAGCAGTACTTC
CASSPRGASYEQYF
>NA|NA|TRBV20-1|TRBJ2-1
TGCAGTGCAGAACGCAGCGATGAGCAGTTCTTC
CSAERSDEQFF
>TRBD2|NA|TRBV19|TRBJ2-3
TGTGCCAGTAGTCCCAGCCGGGGAGGGACAGATACGCAGTATTTT
CASSPSRGGTDTQYF